This TCR beta chain emerged from a study of blood T cell repertoires in COVID-19. Study as a whole: PBMCs, B-cell-depleted T cells, or T cells were the source of the cDNA or gDNA that made up the material.

Profiling relied on immunoSEQ multiplex PCR, and the TCRdb table lists in-frame clones only, not all of them. The data contain approximately 250,000 clones, around 80% of them singletons. This clone was picked up one time. Sequencing used peripheral blood. The sequence was obtained from a human donor in a cohort sampled during active COVID-19.

The CDR3 coding sequence is TGTGCCAGTAGTATTACAGGACTAGCCTACGAGCAGTACTTC. As protein: CASSITGLAYEQYF. V usage is TRBV19 and J usage is TRBJ2-7; TRBD2 aligns across 7 bases. V shed 3 bases, J shed 2 bases, and the junction held 4 bases outside the gene matches. CDR1 and CDR2 from the germline V gene are LNHDA and SQIVND (reference sequence). This CDR3 spans 14 amino acids.